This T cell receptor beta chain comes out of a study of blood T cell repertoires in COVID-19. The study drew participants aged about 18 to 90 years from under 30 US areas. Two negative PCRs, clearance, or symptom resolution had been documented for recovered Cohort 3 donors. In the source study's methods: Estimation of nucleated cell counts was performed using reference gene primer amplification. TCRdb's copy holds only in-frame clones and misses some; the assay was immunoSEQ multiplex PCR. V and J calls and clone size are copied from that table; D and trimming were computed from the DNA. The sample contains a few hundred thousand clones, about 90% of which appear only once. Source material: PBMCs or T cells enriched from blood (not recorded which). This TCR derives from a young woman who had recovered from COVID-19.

CDR3 in amino acids: CASGETSGGARAPGELFF. The CDR3 nucleotides read TGTGCTAGTGGGGAGACTAGCGGGGGGGCTCGGGCCCCCGGGGAGCTGTTTTTT. The chain couples TRBV12-5 to TRBJ2-2, with TRBD2 identical over 14 bases. V dropped 6 bases and J dropped 6; count of bases not matched to a gene: 12. The CDR3 length is 18 residues. The germline V gene has CDR1 LGHNT and CDR2 FRNRAP.